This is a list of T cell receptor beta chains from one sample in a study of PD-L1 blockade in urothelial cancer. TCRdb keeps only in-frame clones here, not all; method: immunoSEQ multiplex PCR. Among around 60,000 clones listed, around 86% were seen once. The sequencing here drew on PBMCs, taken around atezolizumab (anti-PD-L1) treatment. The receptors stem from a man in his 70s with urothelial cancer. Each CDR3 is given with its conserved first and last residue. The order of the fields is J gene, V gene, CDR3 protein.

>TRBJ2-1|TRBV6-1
CASSARDRGLQEQFF
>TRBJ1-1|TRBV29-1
CSVEAGGWTEAFF
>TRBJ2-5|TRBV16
CASSQSSEGSQYF
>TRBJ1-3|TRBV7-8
CASSRDRGISSGNTIYF
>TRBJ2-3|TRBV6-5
CASRTLTGDTQYF
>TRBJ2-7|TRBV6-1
CAGGTGPSYEQYF
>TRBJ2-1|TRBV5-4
CASSPGAREGRHEQFF
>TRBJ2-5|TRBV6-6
CASSYRSGTETQYF
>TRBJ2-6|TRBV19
CASSIADRVSSGANVLTF
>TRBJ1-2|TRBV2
CASSEQDYGYTF
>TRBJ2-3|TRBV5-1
CASSFGGGDFIPDTQYF
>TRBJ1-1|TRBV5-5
CASSRGQGYEAFF
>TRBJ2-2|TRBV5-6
CASRQSNTGELFF
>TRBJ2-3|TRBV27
CASSPGQGVPSTDTQYF
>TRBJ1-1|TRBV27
CASSLYQGNTEAFF
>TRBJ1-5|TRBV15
CATSTYRGQPQHF
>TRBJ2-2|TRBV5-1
CASRLGQGLTGELFF
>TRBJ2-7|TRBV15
CATSKDFRYFYEQYF
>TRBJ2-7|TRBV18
CASSPGQGAYEQYF
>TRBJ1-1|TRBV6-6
CASATGTTEAFF
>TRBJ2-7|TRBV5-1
CASSFYTGTNEQYF
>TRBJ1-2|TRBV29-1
CSVGRSGTGAPPGNYGYTF
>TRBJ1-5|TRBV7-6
CASSLSDNQPQHF
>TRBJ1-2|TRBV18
CASSPDSYGYTF
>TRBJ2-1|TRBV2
CASSASGRRFF
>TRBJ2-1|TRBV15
CATSRELAGVGEQFF
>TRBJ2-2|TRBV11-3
CASSFFSGANTGELFF
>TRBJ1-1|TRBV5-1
CASSLEANTEAFF
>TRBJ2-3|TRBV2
CASSENRGVTDTQYF
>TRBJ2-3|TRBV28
CASSLDRRTSTDTQYF
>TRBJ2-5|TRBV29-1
CSVPGRGETQYF
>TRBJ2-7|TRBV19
CASSRYGGGDEQYF
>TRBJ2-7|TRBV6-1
CASSLAGNYEQYF
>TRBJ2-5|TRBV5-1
CASSFRQGQETQYF
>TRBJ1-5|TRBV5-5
CASTLGSGNQPQHF
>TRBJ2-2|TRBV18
CASSPQTGGITGELFF
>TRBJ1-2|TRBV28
CASGTTGDDYGYTF
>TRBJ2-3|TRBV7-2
CASGRGNTDTQYF
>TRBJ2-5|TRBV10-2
CASSVSGNQETQYF
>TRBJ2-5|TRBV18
CASSRSTQETQYF